These 2 T cell receptor beta chains were sequenced from one sample in a study of blood T cell repertoires in COVID-19 (dated by TCRdb to 2018 to 2020). Libraries were prepared through the immunoSEQ multiplex PCR assay. TCRdb provides this immuneACCESS table in a form limited to in-frame rearrangements. Some clones are lacking; in checked studies, under half of them reflect an unresolved V gene, and why the rest are absent is not known. The sample table records 68,000 or so clones; 70% to 90% of these occur just once. About 4% of the sample rests with the top ten. The sample taken for sequencing was peripheral blood. These receptors were obtained from a man over 45 with acute or convalescent COVID-19.

The J gene is TRBJ1-2, the V gene TRBV7-8; 10 positions agree with TRBD1. Germline CDR1 and CDR2: SGHVS and FQNEAQ. V lost 0 bases and J lost 4; bases outside the gene matches: 5. The CDR3 consists of 16 residues. CDR3 region: CASSLARDRGSYGYTF. As DNA, the CDR3 is TGTGCCAGCAGCTTAGCCCGGGACAGGGGATCCTATGGCTACACCTTC.

The chain carries TRBV27 and TRBJ2-2; tentative D call: TRBD1 (6 bases). The V end lost 5 bases, the J end lost 6 bases, and 10 bases lay between the germline ends. The germline gives CDR1 MNHEY, CDR2 SMNVEV (reference sequence). The CDR3 contains 13 residues. The CDR3 region is CASSPGTPGELFF. In DNA form, the CDR3 reads TGTGCCAGCAGTCCCGGGACACCCGGGGAGCTGTTTTTT.